This TCR beta chain was recovered during a study of cytomegalovirus exposure and HLA in healthy donors. The protocol was immunoSEQ multiplex PCR, while the TCRdb copy is restricted to in-frame clones and leaves out a portion. The sample has 150,000 to 160,000 clones, about 82% seen once. Findings of the study overall: The study designated 150 or so TCR beta chains cytomegalovirus-associated.

Note on this clone: What it recognizes is unknown.

Germline CDR1 is SGHTA and CDR2 is FQGNSA. V lost 5 bases and J lost 0, with 10 bases in between. This CDR3 is built from 14 residues. The chain has TRBV7-2 and TRBJ1-1; D is possibly TRBD1 (5 bases). Sequencing was performed on PBMCs. The sequence came from a human donor in good health. The CDR3 DNA reads TGTGCCAGCAGCCAAAACAGGATGAACACTGAAGCTTTCTTT. Its protein is CASSQNRMNTEAFF.